One and the same sample provided the 18 T cell receptor beta chains below, sequenced in a study of post-analysis software for immune sequencing data. Study results and limitations: In patients, TRBV5-6, TRBV5-1 and TRBV20-1 belonged to five TRBV segments found more frequently than in controls.

Built from TCR beta cDNA, the libraries had unique molecular identifiers in them. TCRdb re-called the PCR reads with MiXCR, one entry per CDR3 protein. The sample has fewer than 900,000 distinct CDR3 sequences, under 60% seen once. No antigens are known for them. Source material: blood. The receptors were gathered from a girl aged 10 to 17 with multiple sclerosis.

The V call is TRBV29-1, the J call TRBJ1-1; D is undetermined. With 5 bases removed from V and 0 bases from J, the gap between germline ends came to 13 bases. CDR1 is SQVTM, CDR2 ANQGSEA, per germline. The CDR3 is 14 amino acids. The CDR3 DNA sequence: TGCAGCGTTACGGTCCAGGCCTTGAACACTGAAGCTTTCTTT. It translates to CSVTVQALNTEAFF. The complete variable domain, with remaining parts taken from reference TRBV29-1 and TRBJ1-1, reads SAVISQKPSRDICQRGTSLTIQCQVDSQVTMMFWYRQQPGQSLTLIATANQGSEATYESGFVIDKFPISRPNLTFSTLTVSNMSPEDSSIYLCSVTVQALNTEAFFGQGTRLTVV.

This rearrangement joins TRBV3-1 to TRBJ2-5; no reliable D call. The CDR3 consists of 16 residues. Trimming took 4 bases from V and 11 from J, leaving 26 bases between them. Germline lookup yields CDR1 LGHDT and CDR2 YNNKEL (reference sequence). Here the CDR3 reads CASSPPTPRLYNEQYF. The CDR3 DNA sequence: TGTGCCAGCAGCCCTCCGACACCCCGACTCTACAATGAGCAGTACTTC.

This clonotype was detected only a few times. This chain uses TRBV24-1 with TRBJ2-1, with 7 nucleotides matching TRBD1. J was trimmed by 4 bases and V by 3 bases; bases with no gene match: 20. This CDR3 comprises 20 residues. CDR1 is KGHDR and CDR2 is SFDVKD in the germline V gene. This CDR3 is CATSDIGGVGTAGPYNEQFF. The CDR3 DNA is TGTGCCACCAGTGATATAGGGGGCGTCGGCACGGCTGGGCCTTACAATGAGCAGTTCTTC.

The chain combines TRBV28 with TRBJ1-1; D is ambiguous. The CDR3 is 12 residues long. V lost 6 bases to trimming and J lost 5 bases, with 10 bases between them. Germline V gives CDR1 MDHEN, CDR2 SYDVKM. This chain's CDR3 is CASSLSWTEAFF. The DNA for the CDR3 is TGTGCCAGCAGCCTGAGTTGGACTGAAGCTTTCTTT.

The chain combines TRBV10-3 with TRBJ2-5, with 13 nucleotides matching TRBD2. V shed 10 bases and J 11 bases; nucleotides not matched to a gene: 16. The length of the CDR3 is 15 residues. Germline V gives CDR1 ENHRY, CDR2 SYGVKD. CDR3 DNA sequence: TGTGCCACCGCCGGGACTAGCGGGACCGACAATGAGCAGTACTTC. Its protein is CATAGTSGTDNEQYF.

The V call is TRBV12-3 or TRBV12-4, the J call TRBJ2-5, with a tentative D call TRBD2 (6 bases). This CDR3 has 14 residues. Trimming took off 3 bases at V and 2 bases at J, with 10 bases between the two ends. CDR3 sequence (DNA): TGTGCCAGCAGTTTCTATGCGGGACAAGAGACCCAGTACTTC. Translated: CASSFYAGQETQYF.

The V call is TRBV7-9, the J call TRBJ1-1; D is possibly TRBD1 (5 bases). The CDR3 is made up of 12 amino acids. Germline CDR1 SEHNR, CDR2 FQNEAQ (reference sequence). V lost 5 bases, J lost 11 bases, and 15 bases lay in between. The CDR3 reads CASSAQGAGAFF. As DNA, the CDR3 is TGTGCCAGCAGCGCGCAAGGGGCCGGGGCTTTCTTT.

This clonotype was seen a few times. The genes are TRBV10-3 and TRBJ2-1; 12 bases fit TRBD2. Trimming cost V 2 bases and J 9 bases; bases outside gene matches: 5. Germline V gene sequence: CDR1 ENHRY, CDR2 SYGVKD. This CDR3 contains 15 residues. The CDR3: CAISELASGRVEQFF. CDR3 bases: TGTGCCATCAGTGAGCTGGCTAGCGGGAGGGTTGAGCAGTTCTTC.

A few counts support this clonotype. The J gene is TRBJ1-2, the V gene TRBV10-3, with unresolved D. The CDR3 has 12 amino acids. V lost 2 bases to trimming and J lost 4 bases, with 5 bases between them. Per the germline V gene, CDR1 is ENHRY and CDR2 is SYGVKD. The DNA for the CDR3 is TGTGCCATCAGTGAGACGGTCTATGGCTACACCTTC. This translates into CAISETVYGYTF.

This rearrangement joins TRBV20-1 to TRBJ2-1; 13 bases fit TRBD2. The CDR3 consists of 16 residues. Trimming removed 6 bases from V and 2 bases from J; junction bases left unmatched: 7. Germline V lookup: CDR1 DFQATT, CDR2 SNEGSKA (reference sequence). Here the CDR3 DNA reads TGCAGTGCACTAGGACTAGCGGGAGTCCCCTACAATGAGCAGTTCTTC. It translates to CSALGLAGVPYNEQFF.

This clonotype came up a few times. The V gene is TRBV4-1, the J gene TRBJ2-6; the D gene could be TRBD1 or TRBD2 (6 bases each). The CDR3 length is 19 residues. With 7 bases removed from V and 0 bases from J, the gap between germline ends came to 22 bases. Germline loops: CDR1 MGHRA, CDR2 YSYEKL. The CDR3 here is CASNLLPGAKFSGANVLTF. In DNA, the CDR3 is TGCGCCAGCAACCTGCTCCCGGGGGCAAAATTCTCTGGGGCCAACGTCCTGACTTTC.

The chain employs TRBV20-1 and TRBJ1-5, with D maybe TRBD1 (5 bases). The germline gives CDR1 DFQATT, CDR2 SNEGSKA (reference sequence). The V end lost 2 bases, the J end lost 0 bases, and 11 bases lay between the germline ends. This CDR3 has 15 amino acids. The CDR3 region is CSARRGRYSNQPQHF. In DNA, the CDR3 is TGCAGTGCTAGACGGGGACGGTATAGCAATCAGCCCCAGCATTTT.

V is TRBV12-3 or TRBV12-4 and J is TRBJ2-6; 11 bases agree with TRBD1. V was clipped by 6 bases and J by 4 bases; unmatched bases: 2. The CDR3 loop spans 15 amino acids. In nucleotides, the CDR3 is TGTGCCAGCAGAGGACAGGGGGCCGGGGCCAACGTCCTGACTTTC. This translates into CASRGQGAGANVLTF.

The V call is TRBV10-3, the J call TRBJ2-3; 7 bases match TRBD2. Germline V gene data show CDR1 as ENHRY and CDR2 as SYGVKD. The junction had 3 bases not matched to a gene; V was cut back by 4 bases and J by 2 bases. This CDR3 comprises 14 residues. CDR3 region: CAISGLAATDTQYF. CDR3 DNA: TGTGCCATCAGTGGTCTAGCGGCCACAGATACGCAGTATTTT.

The V call is TRBV30, the J call TRBJ2-1, with D uncertain. The CDR3 runs to 13 residues. Trimming shortened V by 4 bases and J by 0 bases, and 7 bases separated the two germline ends. Germline V CDR1 and CDR2: GTSNPN, SVGIG (reference sequence). Here the CDR3 reads CAWTENSYNEQFF. The DNA for the CDR3 is TGTGCCTGGACAGAAAACTCCTACAATGAGCAGTTCTTC.

The J gene is TRBJ2-4, the V gene TRBV20-1; D assignment may be TRBD1 or TRBD2 (5 bases each). Gene TRBJ2-5 matches the end of the DNA better, so the J call may be wrong. Germline V gene sequence: CDR1 DFQATT, CDR2 SNEGSKA (reference sequence). This CDR3 comprises 13 residues. The CDR3 here is CSARVGGWETQYF. CDR3 nucleotide sequence: TGCAGTGCTAGAGTTGGGGGATGGGAGACCCAGTACTTC.

This clonotype showed up just a few times. The chain couples TRBV27 to TRBJ1-2; D is possibly TRBD1 (5 bases). The germline V gene encodes CDR1 MNHEY and CDR2 SMNVEV (reference sequence). This CDR3 region has 13 residues. Trimming left V 6 bases short and J 7 bases short, with 15 bases between. CDR3 in amino acids: CASRTIPGGGYTF. CDR3 DNA sequence: TGTGCCAGCAGGACGATACCGGGGGGTGGCTACACCTTC.

As DNA, the CDR3 is TGTGCCAGCAGTTACACCCTCGGCGCCTACGAGCAGTACTTC. Translated: CASSYTLGAYEQYF. The rearrangement uses TRBV6-5 and TRBJ2-7; D remains ambiguous. CDR1 is MNHEY and CDR2 is SVGAGI in the germline V gene. This CDR3 has 14 residues. V shed 2 bases and J shed 2 bases, with 10 bases lying between them.